The 3 T cell receptor beta chains reported below all come from one sample, sequenced in a study of blood T cell repertoires in COVID-19 (dated by TCRdb to 2018 to 2021). Library preparation used the immunoSEQ multiplex PCR assay. TCRdb carries this immuneACCESS record with in-frame sequences only. Its versions omit some clonotypes, under half of them owing to an unresolved V gene in the studies checked, with the rest unexplained. Counted in this sample were about 310,000 clones; approximately 85% of them appeared once. Jointly, the top ten make up 2.2% of the sample. The sequencing input was PBMCs or T cells enriched from blood (not recorded which). The receptors derive from a man aged 30-40 years who had recovered from COVID-19.

The CDR3 DNA reads as TGTGCCTGCAATCCTGAAGGGCAGGGCCCTGGCTACACCTTC. Translating gives CACNPEGQGPGYTF. The chain links TRBV30 to TRBJ1-2; D may be TRBD1 (5 bases). CDR1 is GTSNPN, CDR2 SVGIG, per germline (reference sequence). The CDR3 is 14 residues long. V gave up 6 bases and J gave up 7 bases, with 21 bases separating them.

This clone showed up just once. The chain has TRBV10-3 and TRBJ2-7, with D possibly matching TRBD1 (6 bases). The V gene's germline CDR1 is ENHRY and CDR2 SYGVKD. The CDR3 length is 12 residues. The germline V and J ends were trimmed by 0 bases and 12 bases, with 12 bases remaining between them. The CDR3 DNA is TGTGCCATCAGTGAGTCTCAGGGGCGCATGTACTTC. This codes for CAISESQGRMYF.

The gene calls are TRBV11-2 and TRBJ1-6, with 9 bases that match TRBD1. Germline V gives CDR1 SGHAT, CDR2 FQNNGV. V shed 6 bases, J shed 10 bases, and the junction held 7 bases outside the gene matches. CDR3 length: 14 amino acids. This chain's CDR3 is CASRITGGGSPLHF. In nucleotides, the CDR3 is TGTGCCAGCAGAATCACAGGGGGCGGGTCACCCCTCCACTTT.